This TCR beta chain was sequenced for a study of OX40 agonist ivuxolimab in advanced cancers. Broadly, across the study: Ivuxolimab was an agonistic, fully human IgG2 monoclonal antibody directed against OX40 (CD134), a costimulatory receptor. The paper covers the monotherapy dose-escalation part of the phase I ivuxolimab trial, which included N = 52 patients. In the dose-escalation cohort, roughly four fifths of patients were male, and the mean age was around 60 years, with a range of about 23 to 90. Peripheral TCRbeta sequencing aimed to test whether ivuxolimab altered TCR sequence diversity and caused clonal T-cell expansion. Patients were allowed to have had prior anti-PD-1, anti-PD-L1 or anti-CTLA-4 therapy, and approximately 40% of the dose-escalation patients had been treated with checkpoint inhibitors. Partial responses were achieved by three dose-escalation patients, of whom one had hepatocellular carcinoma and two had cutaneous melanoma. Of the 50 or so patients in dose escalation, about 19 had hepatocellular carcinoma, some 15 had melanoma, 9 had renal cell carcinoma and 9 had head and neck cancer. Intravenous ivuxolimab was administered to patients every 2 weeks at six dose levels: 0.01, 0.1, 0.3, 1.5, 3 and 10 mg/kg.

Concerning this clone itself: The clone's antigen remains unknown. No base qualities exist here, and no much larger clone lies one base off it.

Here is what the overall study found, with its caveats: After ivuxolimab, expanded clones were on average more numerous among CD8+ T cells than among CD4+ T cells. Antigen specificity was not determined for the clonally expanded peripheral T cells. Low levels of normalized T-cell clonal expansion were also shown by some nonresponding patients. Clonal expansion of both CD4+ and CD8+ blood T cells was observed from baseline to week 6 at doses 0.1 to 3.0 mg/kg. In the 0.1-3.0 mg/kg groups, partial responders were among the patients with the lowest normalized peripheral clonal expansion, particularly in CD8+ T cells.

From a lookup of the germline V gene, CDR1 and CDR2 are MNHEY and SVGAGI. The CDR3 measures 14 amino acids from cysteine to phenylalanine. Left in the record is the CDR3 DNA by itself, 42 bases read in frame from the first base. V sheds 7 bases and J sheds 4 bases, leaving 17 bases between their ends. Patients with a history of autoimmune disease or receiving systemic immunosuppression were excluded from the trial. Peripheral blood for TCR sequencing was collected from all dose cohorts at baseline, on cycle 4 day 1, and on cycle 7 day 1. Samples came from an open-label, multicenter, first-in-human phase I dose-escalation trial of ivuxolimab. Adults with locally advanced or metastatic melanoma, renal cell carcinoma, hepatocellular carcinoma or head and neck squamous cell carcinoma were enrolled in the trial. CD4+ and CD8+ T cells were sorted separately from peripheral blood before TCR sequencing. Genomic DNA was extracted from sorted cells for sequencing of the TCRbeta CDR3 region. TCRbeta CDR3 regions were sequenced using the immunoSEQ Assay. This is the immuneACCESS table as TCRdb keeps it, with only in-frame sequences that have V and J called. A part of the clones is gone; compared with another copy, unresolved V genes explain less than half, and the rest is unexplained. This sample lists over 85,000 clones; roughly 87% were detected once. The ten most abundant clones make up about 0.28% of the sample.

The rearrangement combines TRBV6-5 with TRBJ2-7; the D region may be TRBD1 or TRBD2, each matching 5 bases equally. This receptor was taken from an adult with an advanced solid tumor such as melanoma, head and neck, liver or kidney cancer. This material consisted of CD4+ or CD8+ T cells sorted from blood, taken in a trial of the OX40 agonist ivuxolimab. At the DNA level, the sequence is TGTGCCAGCACTTCAGGGAGTCTTGAGTACGAGCAGTACTTC. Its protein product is CASTSGSLEYEQYF.